These T cell receptor beta chains were read from a single sample in a study of T-cell reconstitution after alpha-beta-depleted transplantation in children. TCRdb re-called the PCR reads with MiXCR, one entry per CDR3 protein. The sample shows 500,000 to 750,000 distinct CDR3 sequences, 10% to 15% of them seen only once. The sample here was PBMCs, mostly from graft donor cells, taken 360 days after TCRalphabeta/CD19-depleted stem cell transplant. All receptors come from a male patient aged 10 to 17 who had a stem cell transplant for acute myeloid leukemia, so the T cells may come from the graft donor. Each CDR3 is given with its conserved first and last residue. Each record gives: clone size, CDR3 length, D gene, V gene, J gene, CDR3 DNA, CDR3 protein. The D gene is left open where the match is weak. Clone size, where shown, is once, few, many, or a class for clones that have expanded.

clone_size: NA
cdr3_length: 13
d_call: NA
v_call: TRBV19
j_call: TRBJ2-7
cdr3_nt: TGTGCCAGTAGTATCCGACAGGGAGGCGAGCAGTACTTC
cdr3_aa: CASSIRQGGEQYF

clone_size: few
cdr3_length: 17
d_call: TRBD2
v_call: TRBV18
j_call: TRBJ2-6
cdr3_nt: TGTGCCAGCTCACCACGCGGGAGGAGTGATGGGGCCAACGTCCTGACTTTC
cdr3_aa: CASSPRGRSDGANVLTF

clone_size: few
cdr3_length: 19
d_call: NA
v_call: TRBV28
j_call: TRBJ1-2
cdr3_nt: TGTGCCAGCAGTTTATCAATTGGATCCGCCACCGGGACGGACTATGGCTACACCTTC
cdr3_aa: CASSLSIGSATGTDYGYTF

clone_size: many
cdr3_length: 13
d_call: NA
v_call: TRBV20-1
j_call: TRBJ2-1
cdr3_nt: TGCAGTGCTAGAGCAGAGTCCTACAATGAGCAGTTCTTC
cdr3_aa: CSARAESYNEQFF

clone_size: few
cdr3_length: 16
d_call: NA
v_call: TRBV28
j_call: TRBJ2-1
cdr3_nt: TGTGCCAGCAGCTTAGGGGGGGTAAATCTGGGAAATGAGCAGTTCTTC
cdr3_aa: CASSLGGVNLGNEQFF

clone_size: few
cdr3_length: 14
d_call: NA
v_call: TRBV6-2/TRBV6-3
j_call: TRBJ2-7
cdr3_nt: TGTGCCAGCGCGTCCAGGACAGCCCAATACGAGCAGTACTTC
cdr3_aa: CASASRTAQYEQYF

clone_size: many
cdr3_length: 16
d_call: TRBD1
v_call: TRBV4-3
j_call: TRBJ1-1
cdr3_nt: TGCGCCAGCAGCCAAGGGGGACAGACTGCTAACACTGAAGCTTTCTTT
cdr3_aa: CASSQGGQTANTEAFF

clone_size: few
cdr3_length: 14
d_call: TRBD2
v_call: TRBV6-2/TRBV6-3
j_call: TRBJ2-7
cdr3_nt: TGTGCCAGCAGATCTAGCGGAGGGACCTACGAGCAGTACTTC
cdr3_aa: CASRSSGGTYEQYF

clone_size: few
cdr3_length: 16
d_call: TRBD2
v_call: TRBV12-3/TRBV12-4
j_call: TRBJ2-3
cdr3_nt: TGTGCCAGCAGTTTACGGGCGGGAGGGTGGACAGATACGCAGTATTTT
cdr3_aa: CASSLRAGGWTDTQYF

clone_size: few
cdr3_length: 11
d_call: NA
v_call: TRBV29-1
j_call: TRBJ2-2
cdr3_nt: TGCAGCGTTGAGGGCACCGGGGAGCTGTTTTTT
cdr3_aa: CSVEGTGELFF

clone_size: NA
cdr3_length: 11
d_call: NA
v_call: TRBV20-1
j_call: TRBJ2-7
cdr3_nt: TGCAGTGCTAGAGAGAAAAACGAGCAGTACTTC
cdr3_aa: CSAREKNEQYF

clone_size: NA
cdr3_length: 12
d_call: NA
v_call: TRBV3-1
j_call: TRBJ2-7
cdr3_nt: TGTGCCAGCAGCCAAGTTATCAACGAGCAGTACTTC
cdr3_aa: CASSQVINEQYF

clone_size: many
cdr3_length: 15
d_call: NA
v_call: TRBV7-9
j_call: TRBJ1-1
cdr3_nt: TGTGCCAGCAGCTTAGTTGGCAGTCCGAACACTGAAGCTTTCTTT
cdr3_aa: CASSLVGSPNTEAFF

clone_size: many
cdr3_length: 14
d_call: NA
v_call: TRBV5-1
j_call: TRBJ2-1
cdr3_nt: TGCGCCAGCAGCTTGAGGGGGACCTACAATGAGCAGTTCTTC
cdr3_aa: CASSLRGTYNEQFF

clone_size: few
cdr3_length: 15
d_call: NA
v_call: TRBV18
j_call: TRBJ2-1
cdr3_nt: TGTGCCAGCTCACCAATACCAAGCTCCTACAATGAGCAGTTCTTC
cdr3_aa: CASSPIPSSYNEQFF

clone_size: NA
cdr3_length: 12
d_call: NA
v_call: TRBV29-1
j_call: TRBJ2-1
cdr3_nt: TGCAGCGTTGCTCGGCGGTCCGGAGAGCAGTTCTTC
cdr3_aa: CSVARRSGEQFF

clone_size: NA
cdr3_length: 15
d_call: NA
v_call: TRBV28
j_call: TRBJ2-5
cdr3_nt: TGTGCCAGCAGTGGCGGAGGGCCTAGGCAAGAGACCCAGTACTTC
cdr3_aa: CASSGGGPRQETQYF

clone_size: many
cdr3_length: 16
d_call: NA
v_call: TRBV12-3/TRBV12-4
j_call: TRBJ2-1
cdr3_nt: TGTGCCAGCAGTTTAGCGCTGGGAGGAGGTAGCAATGAGCAGTTCTTC
cdr3_aa: CASSLALGGGSNEQFF

clone_size: NA
cdr3_length: 13
d_call: NA
v_call: TRBV28
j_call: TRBJ2-1
cdr3_nt: TGTGCCAGCAGTTTGCAGGACAGAGTTGAGCAGTTCTTC
cdr3_aa: CASSLQDRVEQFF

clone_size: NA
cdr3_length: 17
d_call: NA
v_call: TRBV14
j_call: TRBJ1-1
cdr3_nt: TGTGCCAGCAGCCAAGACAGGCGTTGGGACATGAACACTGAAGCTTTCTTT
cdr3_aa: CASSQDRRWDMNTEAFF

clone_size: once
cdr3_length: 15
d_call: TRBD2
v_call: TRBV7-2
j_call: TRBJ2-3
cdr3_nt: TGTGCCAGCAGCTTAGATGGGACTAGCAGGGGGGGGCAGTATTTT
cdr3_aa: CASSLDGTSRGGQYF

clone_size: NA
cdr3_length: 17
d_call: TRBD2
v_call: TRBV10-3
j_call: TRBJ2-3
cdr3_nt: TGTGCCATCAGTGAGGTTAGCGGGAGGGCCTCGACAGATACGCAGTATTTT
cdr3_aa: CAISEVSGRASTDTQYF

clone_size: many
cdr3_length: 15
d_call: TRBD2
v_call: TRBV27
j_call: TRBJ2-5
cdr3_nt: TGTGCCAGCAGTTTACTGCGGGAGGTCGGAGAGACCCAGTACTTC
cdr3_aa: CASSLLREVGETQYF

clone_size: NA
cdr3_length: 16
d_call: TRBD1
v_call: TRBV18
j_call: TRBJ2-7
cdr3_nt: TGTGCCAGCTCACCAAACTTACAGGGGGTAGGATCCGAGCAGTACTTC
cdr3_aa: CASSPNLQGVGSEQYF

clone_size: few
cdr3_length: 16
d_call: TRBD2
v_call: TRBV20-1
j_call: TRBJ2-7
cdr3_nt: TGCAGTGCTAGAGATTGGGGGACTAACCTGAACTACGAGCAGTACTTC
cdr3_aa: CSARDWGTNLNYEQYF

clone_size: few
cdr3_length: 15
d_call: NA
v_call: TRBV7-9
j_call: TRBJ1-6
cdr3_nt: TGTGCCAGCAGCATCGAGGCCGTAGGTAATTCACCCCTCCACTTT
cdr3_aa: CASSIEAVGNSPLHF

clone_size: NA
cdr3_length: 16
d_call: NA
v_call: TRBV7-8
j_call: TRBJ2-7
cdr3_nt: TGTGCCAGCAGCTTAGCGCGTGGAGGCCCCCTAGGAGAGCAGTACTTC
cdr3_aa: CASSLARGGPLGEQYF

clone_size: NA
cdr3_length: 14
d_call: TRBD2
v_call: TRBV10-3
j_call: TRBJ2-7
cdr3_nt: TGTGCCATCGCCATTCTAGCGGGAGAACACGAGCAGTACTTC
cdr3_aa: CAIAILAGEHEQYF

clone_size: many
cdr3_length: 14
d_call: NA
v_call: TRBV5-5
j_call: TRBJ2-2
cdr3_nt: TGTGCCAGCAGCGGACAGATTCCCACCGGGGAGCTGTTTTTT
cdr3_aa: CASSGQIPTGELFF

clone_size: few
cdr3_length: 16
d_call: NA
v_call: TRBV20-1
j_call: TRBJ1-1
cdr3_nt: TGCAGTGCTAGACCAAGGGGGGGCGCCCGGAACACTGAAGCTTTCTTT
cdr3_aa: CSARPRGGARNTEAFF

clone_size: many
cdr3_length: 14
d_call: NA
v_call: TRBV7-6
j_call: TRBJ2-3
cdr3_nt: TGTGCCAGCAGCTTGGGGGTAGGCACAGATACGCAGTATTTT
cdr3_aa: CASSLGVGTDTQYF

clone_size: few
cdr3_length: 13
d_call: NA
v_call: TRBV7-9
j_call: TRBJ2-2
cdr3_nt: TGTGCCAGCCCCAAGAGAAACACCGGGGAGCTGTTTTTT
cdr3_aa: CASPKRNTGELFF

clone_size: NA
cdr3_length: 16
d_call: NA
v_call: TRBV21-1
j_call: TRBJ2-3
cdr3_nt: TGTGCCAGCAGCCCACGGGACTACCGTAGAGCAGATACGCAGTATTTT
cdr3_aa: CASSPRDYRRADTQYF

clone_size: few
cdr3_length: 16
d_call: TRBD2
v_call: TRBV9
j_call: TRBJ2-7
cdr3_nt: TGTGCCAGCAGCGTAGAGGGAGGGCTAAGTTCCTACGAGCAGTACTTC
cdr3_aa: CASSVEGGLSSYEQYF

clone_size: many
cdr3_length: 15
d_call: NA
v_call: TRBV5-1
j_call: TRBJ2-3
cdr3_nt: TGCGCCAGCAGCTTGGAGCAGCGGGCCACAGATACGCAGTATTTT
cdr3_aa: CASSLEQRATDTQYF

clone_size: NA
cdr3_length: 16
d_call: NA
v_call: TRBV28
j_call: TRBJ2-5
cdr3_nt: TGTGCCAGCAGTACACCCGGGATAGCGGCCCGGGCAGACCAGTACTTC
cdr3_aa: CASSTPGIAARADQYF

clone_size: few
cdr3_length: 18
d_call: NA
v_call: TRBV3-1
j_call: TRBJ2-1
cdr3_nt: TGTGCCAGCAGCCAAAGTCGGGGGACTTTAAGCTCCTACAATGAGCAGTTCTTC
cdr3_aa: CASSQSRGTLSSYNEQFF

clone_size: many
cdr3_length: 15
d_call: NA
v_call: TRBV24-1
j_call: TRBJ2-1
cdr3_nt: TGTGCCACCAGTGATCTTAGCGGCTCCTACAATGAGCAGTTCTTC
cdr3_aa: CATSDLSGSYNEQFF

clone_size: few
cdr3_length: 16
d_call: TRBD2
v_call: TRBV9
j_call: TRBJ2-1
cdr3_nt: TGTGCCAGCAGCGTAGATCCGCGGGAGATCAGTAATGAGCAGTTCTTC
cdr3_aa: CASSVDPREISNEQFF

clone_size: many
cdr3_length: 16
d_call: TRBD1
v_call: TRBV4-3
j_call: TRBJ2-1
cdr3_nt: TGCGCCAGCAGCCTATACCGGGGACAGGGATCGAATGAGCAGTTCTTC
cdr3_aa: CASSLYRGQGSNEQFF

clone_size: few
cdr3_length: 17
d_call: TRBD2
v_call: TRBV4-3
j_call: TRBJ2-2
cdr3_nt: TGCGCCAGCAGCCACTTGGGACTAGCGGCGAACACCGGGGAGCTGTTTTTT
cdr3_aa: CASSHLGLAANTGELFF

clone_size: many
cdr3_length: 12
d_call: NA
v_call: TRBV29-1
j_call: TRBJ2-3
cdr3_nt: TGCAGCGCCGGGGACAGCACAGATACGCAGTATTTT
cdr3_aa: CSAGDSTDTQYF

clone_size: many
cdr3_length: 13
d_call: NA
v_call: TRBV29-1
j_call: TRBJ2-7
cdr3_nt: TGCAGCGTTGGGTGGACTACCTCCTACGAGCAGTACTTC
cdr3_aa: CSVGWTTSYEQYF

clone_size: many
cdr3_length: 11
d_call: NA
v_call: TRBV19
j_call: TRBJ2-1
cdr3_nt: TGTGCCAGTAGTATAGTAAATGAGCAGTTCTTC
cdr3_aa: CASSIVNEQFF

clone_size: NA
cdr3_length: 13
d_call: NA
v_call: TRBV5-1
j_call: TRBJ1-1
cdr3_nt: TGCGCCAGCAGCAGCAGGGGTTGGACTGAAGCTTTCTTT
cdr3_aa: CASSSRGWTEAFF

clone_size: NA
cdr3_length: 15
d_call: NA
v_call: TRBV4-3
j_call: TRBJ2-2
cdr3_nt: TGCGCCAGCAGCCAAGATGCGACAAACACCGGGGAGCTGTTTTTT
cdr3_aa: CASSQDATNTGELFF

clone_size: few
cdr3_length: 14
d_call: TRBD1
v_call: TRBV29-1
j_call: TRBJ2-7
cdr3_nt: TGCAGCGTTTTTGACAGGGTGGTTCAGAACGAGCAGTACTTC
cdr3_aa: CSVFDRVVQNEQYF

clone_size: few
cdr3_length: 14
d_call: TRBD1
v_call: TRBV29-1
j_call: TRBJ1-1
cdr3_nt: TGCAGCGTTGAAGAAGACAGGGGAAGACCTGAAGCTTTCTTT
cdr3_aa: CSVEEDRGRPEAFF

clone_size: NA
cdr3_length: 13
d_call: NA
v_call: TRBV5-1
j_call: TRBJ1-1
cdr3_nt: TGCGCCAGCAGCTTGCCACAGGGCCCTGAAGCTTTCTTT
cdr3_aa: CASSLPQGPEAFF

clone_size: NA
cdr3_length: 15
d_call: NA
v_call: TRBV7-2
j_call: TRBJ2-7
cdr3_nt: TGTGCCAGCAGCTTAGCCGCCTTAACAATCGCGGATAAGTACTTC
cdr3_aa: CASSLAALTIADKYF